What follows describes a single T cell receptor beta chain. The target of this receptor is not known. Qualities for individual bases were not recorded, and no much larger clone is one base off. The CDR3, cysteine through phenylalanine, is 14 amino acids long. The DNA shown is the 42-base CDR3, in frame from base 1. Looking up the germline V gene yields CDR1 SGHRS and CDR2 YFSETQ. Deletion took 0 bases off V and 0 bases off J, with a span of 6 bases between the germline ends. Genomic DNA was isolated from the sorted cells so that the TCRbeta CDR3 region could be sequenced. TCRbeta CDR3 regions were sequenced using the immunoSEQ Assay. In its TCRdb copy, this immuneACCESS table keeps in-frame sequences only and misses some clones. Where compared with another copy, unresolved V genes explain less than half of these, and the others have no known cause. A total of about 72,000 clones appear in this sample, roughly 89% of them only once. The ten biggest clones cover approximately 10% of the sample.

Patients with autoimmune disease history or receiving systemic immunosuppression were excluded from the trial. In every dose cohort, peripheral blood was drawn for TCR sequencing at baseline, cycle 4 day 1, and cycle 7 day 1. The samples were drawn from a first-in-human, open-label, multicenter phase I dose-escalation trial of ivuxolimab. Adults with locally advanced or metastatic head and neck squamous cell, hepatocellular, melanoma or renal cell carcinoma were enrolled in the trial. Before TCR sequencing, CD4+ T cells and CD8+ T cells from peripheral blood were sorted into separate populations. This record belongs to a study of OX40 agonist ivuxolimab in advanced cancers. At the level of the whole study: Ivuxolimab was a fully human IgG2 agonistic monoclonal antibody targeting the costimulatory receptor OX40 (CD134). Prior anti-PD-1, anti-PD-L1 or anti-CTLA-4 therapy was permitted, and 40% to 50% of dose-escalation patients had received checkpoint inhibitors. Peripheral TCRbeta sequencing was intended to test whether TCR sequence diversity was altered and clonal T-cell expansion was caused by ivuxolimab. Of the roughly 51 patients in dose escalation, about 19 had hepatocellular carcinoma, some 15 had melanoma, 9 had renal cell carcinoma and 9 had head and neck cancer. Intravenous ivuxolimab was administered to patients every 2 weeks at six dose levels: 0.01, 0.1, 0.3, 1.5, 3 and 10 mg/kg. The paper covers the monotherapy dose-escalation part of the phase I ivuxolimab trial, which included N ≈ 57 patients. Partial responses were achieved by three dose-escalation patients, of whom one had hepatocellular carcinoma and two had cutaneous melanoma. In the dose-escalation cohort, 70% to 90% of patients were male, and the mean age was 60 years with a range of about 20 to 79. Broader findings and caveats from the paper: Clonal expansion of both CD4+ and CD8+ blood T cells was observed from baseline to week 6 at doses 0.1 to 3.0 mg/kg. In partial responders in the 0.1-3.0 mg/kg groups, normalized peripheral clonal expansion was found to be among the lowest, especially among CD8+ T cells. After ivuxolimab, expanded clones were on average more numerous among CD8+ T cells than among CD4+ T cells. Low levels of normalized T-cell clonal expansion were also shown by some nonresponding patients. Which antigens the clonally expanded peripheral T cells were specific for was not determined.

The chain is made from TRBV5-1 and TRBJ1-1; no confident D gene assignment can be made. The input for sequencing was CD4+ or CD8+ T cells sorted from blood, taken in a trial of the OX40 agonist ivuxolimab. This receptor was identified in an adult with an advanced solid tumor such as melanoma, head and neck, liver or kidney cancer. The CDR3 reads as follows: CASSLEAVNTEAFF. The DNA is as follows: TGCGCCAGCAGCTTGGAGGCGGTGAACACTGAAGCTTTCTTT.